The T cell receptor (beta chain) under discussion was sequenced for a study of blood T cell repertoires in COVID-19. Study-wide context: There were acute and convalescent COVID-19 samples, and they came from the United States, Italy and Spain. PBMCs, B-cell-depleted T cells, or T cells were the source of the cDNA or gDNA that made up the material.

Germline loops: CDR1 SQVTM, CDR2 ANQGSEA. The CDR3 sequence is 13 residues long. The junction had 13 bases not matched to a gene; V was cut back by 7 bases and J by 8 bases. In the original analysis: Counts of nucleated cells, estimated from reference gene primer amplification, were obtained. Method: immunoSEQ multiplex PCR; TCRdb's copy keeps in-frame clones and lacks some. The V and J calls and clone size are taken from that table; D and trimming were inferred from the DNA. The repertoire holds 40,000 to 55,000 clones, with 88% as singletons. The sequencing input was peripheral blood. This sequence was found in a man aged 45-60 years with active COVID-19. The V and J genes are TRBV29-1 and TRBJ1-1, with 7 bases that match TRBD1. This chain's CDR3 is CSAGTGVSAEAFF. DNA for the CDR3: TGCAGCGCGGGAACAGGGGTATCTGCCGAAGCTTTCTTT.